This T cell receptor (beta chain) was sequenced during a study of cytomegalovirus exposure and HLA in healthy donors. PCR was performed using 60 Vbeta and 13 Jbeta primers. Sequencing used immunoSEQ multiplex PCR; TCRdb keeps in-frame clones, though not all of them. Here the sample spans more than 110,000 clones, roughly three quarters being singletons. Findings of the study overall: Despite most TCR sequences being rare, some public TCRs occurred in many donors. The number of N-insertions in an Asian-associated ancestry cluster was reportedly below the approximately 690-donor mean in a later analysis. Later work associated roughly 17,000 TCR beta sequences with HLA alleles at 0.05 false discovery rate.

This CDR3 is 14 amino acids long. Germline trimming cut 2 bases from V and 1 base from J; bases unmatched to any gene: 1. Germline values: CDR1 SGDLS, CDR2 YYNGEE. Turning to this clone: Its antigen is currently unknown.

This chain connects TRBV9 to TRBJ2-7; 9 positions agree with TRBD2. This clonotype was sampled from a female donor in good health and CMV-seronegative. Sample: PBMCs. CDR3 nucleotide sequence: TGTGCCAGCAGCGTGACTAGCGGTTCCTACGAGCAGTACTTC. Its protein is CASSVTSGSYEQYF.